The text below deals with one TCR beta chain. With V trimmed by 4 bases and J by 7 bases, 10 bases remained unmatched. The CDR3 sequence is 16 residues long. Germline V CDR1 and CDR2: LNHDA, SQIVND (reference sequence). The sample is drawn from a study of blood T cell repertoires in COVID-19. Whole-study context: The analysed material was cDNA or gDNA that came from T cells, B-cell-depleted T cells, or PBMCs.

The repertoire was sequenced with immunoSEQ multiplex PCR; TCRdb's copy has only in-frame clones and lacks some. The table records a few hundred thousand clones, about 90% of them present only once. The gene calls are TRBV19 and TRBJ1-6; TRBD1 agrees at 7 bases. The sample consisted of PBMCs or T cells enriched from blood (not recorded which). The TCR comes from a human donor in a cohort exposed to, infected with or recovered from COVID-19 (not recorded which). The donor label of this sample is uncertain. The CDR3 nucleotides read TGTGCCAGTAGTACCCCCGGACAGGTCAGGAATTCACCCCTCCACTTT. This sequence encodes CASSTPGQVRNSPLHF.